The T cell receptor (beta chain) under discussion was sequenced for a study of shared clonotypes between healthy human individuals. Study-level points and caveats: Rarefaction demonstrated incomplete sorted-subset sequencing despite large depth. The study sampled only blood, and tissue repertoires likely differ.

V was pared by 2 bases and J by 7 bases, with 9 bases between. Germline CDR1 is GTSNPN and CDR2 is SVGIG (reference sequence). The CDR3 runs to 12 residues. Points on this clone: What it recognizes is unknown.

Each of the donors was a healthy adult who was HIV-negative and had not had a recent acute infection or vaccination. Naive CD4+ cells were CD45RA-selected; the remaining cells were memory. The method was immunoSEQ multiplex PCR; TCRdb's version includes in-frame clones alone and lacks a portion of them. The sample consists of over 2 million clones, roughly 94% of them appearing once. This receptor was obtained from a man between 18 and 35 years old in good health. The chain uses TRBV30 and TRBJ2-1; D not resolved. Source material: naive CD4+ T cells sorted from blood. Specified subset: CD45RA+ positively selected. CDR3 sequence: CAWSPLLNEQFF. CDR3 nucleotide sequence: TGTGCCTGGAGTCCGCTCTTAAATGAGCAGTTCTTC.